This T cell receptor (beta chain) was observed in a study of T-cell memory formation after mild COVID-19. Findings of the study overall: Some SARS-CoV-2-responding clones were already detected in memory before infection.

To note about this clonotype: Its antigen is not identified.

TCRdb redid the calling of the 5' RACE reads with MiXCR, one entry per CDR3 protein. The sample shows around 200,000 distinct CDR3 sequences, about 10% of them seen only once. The sample consisted of PBMCs or a T cell subset sorted from them (not recorded which). The clonotype originates from a man aged 18 to 35 who had mild COVID-19 (a few samples of this study predate the infection). Cell type and time point are not known.

In DNA, the CDR3 is TGTGCCAGCAGCCGAAGCACAGGGGGCTACACTGAAGCTTTCTTT. Its translation: CASSRSTGGYTEAFF. V usage is TRBV5-5 and J usage is TRBJ1-1; TRBD1 matches at 9 bases. V lost 4 bases and J lost 3; bases outside the gene matches: 7. CDR3 length: 15 amino acids. Germline-derived CDR1 and CDR2 are SGHKS and YYEKEE (reference sequence).